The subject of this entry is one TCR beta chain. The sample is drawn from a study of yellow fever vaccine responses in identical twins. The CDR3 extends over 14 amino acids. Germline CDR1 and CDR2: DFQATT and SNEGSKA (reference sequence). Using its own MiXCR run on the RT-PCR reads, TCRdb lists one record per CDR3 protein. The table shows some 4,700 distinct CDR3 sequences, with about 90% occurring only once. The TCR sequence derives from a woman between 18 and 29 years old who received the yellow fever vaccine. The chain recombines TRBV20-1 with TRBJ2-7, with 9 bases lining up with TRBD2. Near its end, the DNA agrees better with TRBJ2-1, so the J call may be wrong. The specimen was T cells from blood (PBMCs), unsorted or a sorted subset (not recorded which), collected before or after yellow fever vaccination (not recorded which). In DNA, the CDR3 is TGCAGTGCTAGGTCCGTAGCTAGCGGGAACGAGCAGTTCTTC. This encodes CSARSVASGNEQFF.